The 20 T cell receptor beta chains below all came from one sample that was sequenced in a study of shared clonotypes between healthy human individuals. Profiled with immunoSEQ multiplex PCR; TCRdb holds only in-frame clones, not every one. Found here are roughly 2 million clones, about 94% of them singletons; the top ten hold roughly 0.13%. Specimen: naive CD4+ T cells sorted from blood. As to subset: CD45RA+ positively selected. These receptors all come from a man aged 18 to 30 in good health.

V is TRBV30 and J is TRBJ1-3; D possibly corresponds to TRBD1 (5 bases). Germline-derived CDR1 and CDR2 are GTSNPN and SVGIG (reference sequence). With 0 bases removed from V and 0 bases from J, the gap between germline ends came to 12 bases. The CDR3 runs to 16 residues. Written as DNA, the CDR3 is TGTGCCTGGAGTGTATGGCGGGGGACCTCTGGAAACACCATATATTTT. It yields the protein CAWSVWRGTSGNTIYF.

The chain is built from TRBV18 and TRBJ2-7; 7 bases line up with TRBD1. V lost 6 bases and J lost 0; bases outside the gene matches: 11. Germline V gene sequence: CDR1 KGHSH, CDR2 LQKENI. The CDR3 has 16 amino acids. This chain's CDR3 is CASSLPLQGNSYEQYF. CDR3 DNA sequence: TGTGCCAGCTCCCTGCCCTTACAGGGGAACTCCTACGAGCAGTACTTC.

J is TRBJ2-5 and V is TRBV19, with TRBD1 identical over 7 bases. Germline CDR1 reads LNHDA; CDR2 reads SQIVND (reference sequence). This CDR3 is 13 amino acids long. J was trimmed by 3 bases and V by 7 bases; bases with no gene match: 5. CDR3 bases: TGTGCCAGTAAGGACAGGCAAAAAGAGACCCAGTACTTC. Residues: CASKDRQKETQYF. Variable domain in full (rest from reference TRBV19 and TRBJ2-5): DGGITQSPKYLFRKEGQNVTLSCEQNLNHDAMYWYRQDPGQGLRLIYYSQIVNDFQKGDIAEGYSVSREKKESFPLTVTSAQKNPTAFYLCASKDRQKETQYFGPGTRLLVL.

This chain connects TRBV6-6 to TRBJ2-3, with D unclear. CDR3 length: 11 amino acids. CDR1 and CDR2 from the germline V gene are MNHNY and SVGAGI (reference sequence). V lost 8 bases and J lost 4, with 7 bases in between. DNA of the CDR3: TGTGCCAGCCGACGGGCAGATACGCAGTATTTT. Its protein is CASRRADTQYF.

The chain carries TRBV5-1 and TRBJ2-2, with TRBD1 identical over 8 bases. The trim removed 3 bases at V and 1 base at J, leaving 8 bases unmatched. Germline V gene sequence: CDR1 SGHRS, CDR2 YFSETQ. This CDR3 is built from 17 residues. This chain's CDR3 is CASSSPGGNKNTGELFF. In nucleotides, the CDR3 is TGCGCCAGCAGCTCGCCAGGGGGCAATAAGAACACCGGGGAGCTGTTTTTT.

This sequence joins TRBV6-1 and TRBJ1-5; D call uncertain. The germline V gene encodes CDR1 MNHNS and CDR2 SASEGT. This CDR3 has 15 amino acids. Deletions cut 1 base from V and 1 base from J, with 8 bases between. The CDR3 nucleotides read TGTGCCAGCAGTGAAGAAGGGCAAAGCAATCAGCCCCAGCATTTT. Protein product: CASSEEGQSNQPQHF.

This CDR3 reads CASSPYSDTQYF. For the CDR3, the DNA is TGTGCCAGCAGCCCTTACTCAGATACGCAGTATTTT. The rearrangement uses TRBV9 and TRBJ2-3; D call uncertain. There are 12 residues in the CDR3. V lost 4 bases and J lost 4, with 7 bases in between. Germline V CDR1 and CDR2: SGDLS, YYNGEE.

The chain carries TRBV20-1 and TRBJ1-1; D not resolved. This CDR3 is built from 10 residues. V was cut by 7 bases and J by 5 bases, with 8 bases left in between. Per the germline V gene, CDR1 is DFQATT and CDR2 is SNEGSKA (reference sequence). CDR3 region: CSDGGTEAFF. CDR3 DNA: TGCAGTGATGGTGGTACTGAAGCTTTCTTT.

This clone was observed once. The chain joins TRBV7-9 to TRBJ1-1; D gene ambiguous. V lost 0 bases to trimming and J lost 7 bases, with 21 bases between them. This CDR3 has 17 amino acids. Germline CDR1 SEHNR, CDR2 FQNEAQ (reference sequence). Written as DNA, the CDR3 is TGTGCCAGCAGCTTAGCGCTTTCCCAGACGGCAAAAGTTGAAGCTTTCTTT. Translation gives CASSLALSQTAKVEAFF.

CDR3 DNA: TGTGCCAGCAGTGACACCGCAGGAAACTATGGCTACACCTTC. Protein product: CASSDTAGNYGYTF. The chain couples TRBV25-1 to TRBJ1-2; D is uncertain. V was trimmed by 3 bases and J by 2 bases, leaving 10 bases between them. The CDR3 runs to 14 residues. The germline V gene has CDR1 MGHDK and CDR2 SYGVNS.

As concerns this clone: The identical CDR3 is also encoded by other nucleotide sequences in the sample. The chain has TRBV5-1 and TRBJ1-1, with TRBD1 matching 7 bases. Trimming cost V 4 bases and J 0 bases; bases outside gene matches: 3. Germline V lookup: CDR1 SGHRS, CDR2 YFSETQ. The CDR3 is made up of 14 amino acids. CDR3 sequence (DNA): TGCGCCAGCAGCCCCGGGACAGTGAACACTGAAGCTTTCTTT. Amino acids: CASSPGTVNTEAFF. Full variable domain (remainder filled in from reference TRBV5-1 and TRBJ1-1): KAGVTQTPRYLIKTRGQQVTLSCSPISGHRSVSWYQQTPGQGLQFLFEYFSETQRNKGNFPGRFSGRQFSNSRSEMNVSTLELGDSALYLCASSPGTVNTEAFFGQGTRLTVV.

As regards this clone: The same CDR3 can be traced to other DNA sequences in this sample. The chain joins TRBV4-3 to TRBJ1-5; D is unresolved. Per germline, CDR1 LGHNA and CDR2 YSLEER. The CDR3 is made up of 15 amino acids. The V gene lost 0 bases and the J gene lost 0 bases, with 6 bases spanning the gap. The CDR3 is CASSQEPYSNQPQHF. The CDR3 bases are TGCGCCAGCAGCCAAGAACCATATAGCAATCAGCCCCAGCATTTT.

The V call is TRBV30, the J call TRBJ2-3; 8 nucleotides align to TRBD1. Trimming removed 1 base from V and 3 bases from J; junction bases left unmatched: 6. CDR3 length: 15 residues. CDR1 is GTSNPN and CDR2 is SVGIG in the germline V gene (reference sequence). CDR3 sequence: CAWSAGRQGTDTQYF. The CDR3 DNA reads TGTGCCTGGAGTGCCGGGAGACAGGGGACAGATACGCAGTATTTT.

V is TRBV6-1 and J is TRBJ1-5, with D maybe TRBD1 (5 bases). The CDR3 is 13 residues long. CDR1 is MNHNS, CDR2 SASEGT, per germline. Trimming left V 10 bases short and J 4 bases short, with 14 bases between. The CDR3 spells CANGDGKNQPQHF. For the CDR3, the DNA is TGTGCCAACGGGGACGGCAAAAATCAGCCCCAGCATTTT.

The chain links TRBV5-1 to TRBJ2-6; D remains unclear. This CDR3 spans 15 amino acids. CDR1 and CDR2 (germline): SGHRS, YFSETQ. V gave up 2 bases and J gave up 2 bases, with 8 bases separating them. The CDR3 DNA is TGCGCCAGCAGCTTTGGGCAACCTGGGGCCAACGTCCTGACTTTC. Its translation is CASSFGQPGANVLTF.

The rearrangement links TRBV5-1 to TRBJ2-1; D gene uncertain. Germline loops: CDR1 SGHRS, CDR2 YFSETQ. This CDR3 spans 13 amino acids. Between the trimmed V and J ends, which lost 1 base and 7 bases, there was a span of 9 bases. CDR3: CASSLNTMNEQFF. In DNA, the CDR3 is TGCGCCAGCAGCTTGAACACTATGAATGAGCAGTTCTTC.

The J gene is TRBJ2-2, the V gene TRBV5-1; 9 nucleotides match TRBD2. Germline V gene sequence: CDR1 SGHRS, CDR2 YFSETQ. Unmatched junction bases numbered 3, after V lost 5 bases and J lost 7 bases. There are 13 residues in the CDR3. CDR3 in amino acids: CASSYSGSGELFF. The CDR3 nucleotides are TGCGCCAGCAGTTATAGCGGGAGCGGGGAGCTGTTTTTT.

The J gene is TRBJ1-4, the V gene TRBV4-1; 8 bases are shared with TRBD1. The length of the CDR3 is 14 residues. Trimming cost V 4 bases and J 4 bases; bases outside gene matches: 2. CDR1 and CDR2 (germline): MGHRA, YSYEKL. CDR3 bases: TGCGCCAGCAGCCGGACAGGGAATAATGAAAAACTGTTTTTT. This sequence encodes CASSRTGNNEKLFF.

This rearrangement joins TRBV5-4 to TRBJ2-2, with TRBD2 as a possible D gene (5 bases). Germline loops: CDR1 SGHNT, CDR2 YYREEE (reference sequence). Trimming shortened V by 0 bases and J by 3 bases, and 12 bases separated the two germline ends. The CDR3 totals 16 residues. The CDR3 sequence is CASSLAPGWDTGELFF. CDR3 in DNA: TGTGCCAGCAGCTTGGCCCCGGGATGGGACACCGGGGAGCTGTTTTTT.

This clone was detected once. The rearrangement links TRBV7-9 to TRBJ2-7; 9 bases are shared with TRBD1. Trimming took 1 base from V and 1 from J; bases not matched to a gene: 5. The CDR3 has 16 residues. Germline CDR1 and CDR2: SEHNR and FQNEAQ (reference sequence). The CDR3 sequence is CASSLVPGTGSYEQYF. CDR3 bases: TGTGCCAGCAGCTTAGTACCCGGGACAGGGTCCTACGAGCAGTACTTC. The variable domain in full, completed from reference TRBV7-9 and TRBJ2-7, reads DTGVSQNPRHKITKRGQNVTFRCDPISEHNRLYWYRQTLGQGPEFLTYFQNEAQLEKSRLLSDRFSAERPKGSFSTLEIQRTEQGDSAMYLCASSLVPGTGSYEQYFGPGTRLTVT.